The entry below describes one T cell receptor beta chain. Looked up from germline, CDR1 is LNHDA and CDR2 is SQIVND (reference sequence). Trimming took 7 bases from V and 3 from J, leaving 6 bases between them. The CDR3 contains 11 residues. The data are from a study of blood T cell repertoires in COVID-19. Background on the study: T cells, B-cell-depleted T cells, or PBMCs provided the cDNA or gDNA that served as material.

Authors' data handling: Reference gene primers were amplified, and this amplification served to estimate nucleated cell counts. Produced via immunoSEQ multiplex PCR; TCRdb's table is partial and in-frame only. V and J calls and clone size are as listed in that table; D and trimming were resolved from the DNA. The table includes over 50,000 clones, approximately 91% detected once. Material for sequencing was peripheral blood. V is TRBV19 and J is TRBJ1-1; D is unclear. This receptor was identified in a man aged 50-60 years with active COVID-19. Written as DNA, the CDR3 is TGTGCCAGTACCCGGGACACTGAAGCTTTCTTT. It specifies CASTRDTEAFF.